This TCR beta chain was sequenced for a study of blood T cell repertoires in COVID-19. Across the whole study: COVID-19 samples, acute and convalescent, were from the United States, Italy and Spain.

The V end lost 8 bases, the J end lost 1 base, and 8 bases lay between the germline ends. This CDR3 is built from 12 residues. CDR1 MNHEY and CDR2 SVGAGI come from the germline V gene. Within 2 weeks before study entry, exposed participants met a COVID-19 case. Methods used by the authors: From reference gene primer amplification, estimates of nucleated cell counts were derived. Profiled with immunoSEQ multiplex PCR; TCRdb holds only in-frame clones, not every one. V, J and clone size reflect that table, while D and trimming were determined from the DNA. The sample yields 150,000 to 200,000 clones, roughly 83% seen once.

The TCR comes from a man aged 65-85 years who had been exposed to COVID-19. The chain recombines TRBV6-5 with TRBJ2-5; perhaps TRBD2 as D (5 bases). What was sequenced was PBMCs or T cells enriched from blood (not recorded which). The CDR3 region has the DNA TGTGCCAGCCTGGACTTCCAAGAGACCCAGTACTTC. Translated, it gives CASLDFQETQYF.